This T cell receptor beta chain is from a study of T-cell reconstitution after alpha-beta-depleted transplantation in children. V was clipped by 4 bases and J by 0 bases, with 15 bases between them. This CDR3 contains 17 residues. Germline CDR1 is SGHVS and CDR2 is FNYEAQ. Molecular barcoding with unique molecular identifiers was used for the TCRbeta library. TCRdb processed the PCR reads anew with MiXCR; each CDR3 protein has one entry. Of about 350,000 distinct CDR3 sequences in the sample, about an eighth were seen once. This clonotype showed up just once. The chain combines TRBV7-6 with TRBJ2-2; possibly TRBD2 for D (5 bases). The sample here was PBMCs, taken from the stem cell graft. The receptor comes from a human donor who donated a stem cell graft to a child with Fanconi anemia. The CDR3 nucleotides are TGTGCCAGCAGCTCCCGATCGAGGGAGCCGAACACCGGGGAGCTGTTTTTT. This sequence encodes CASSSRSREPNTGELFF.